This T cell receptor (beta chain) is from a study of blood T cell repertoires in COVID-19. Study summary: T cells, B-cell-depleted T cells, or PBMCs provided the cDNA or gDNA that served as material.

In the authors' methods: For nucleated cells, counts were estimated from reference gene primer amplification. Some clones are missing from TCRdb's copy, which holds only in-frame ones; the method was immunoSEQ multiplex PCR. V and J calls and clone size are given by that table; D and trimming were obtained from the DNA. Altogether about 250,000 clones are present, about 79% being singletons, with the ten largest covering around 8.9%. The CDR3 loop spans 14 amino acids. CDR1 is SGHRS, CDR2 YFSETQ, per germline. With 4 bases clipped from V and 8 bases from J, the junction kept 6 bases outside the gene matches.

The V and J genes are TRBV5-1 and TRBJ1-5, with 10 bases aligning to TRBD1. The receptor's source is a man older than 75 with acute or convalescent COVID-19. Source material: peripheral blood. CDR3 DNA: TGCGCCAGCAGCACGGGACAGGGGAGGGAGCCCCAGCATTTT. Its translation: CASSTGQGREPQHF.